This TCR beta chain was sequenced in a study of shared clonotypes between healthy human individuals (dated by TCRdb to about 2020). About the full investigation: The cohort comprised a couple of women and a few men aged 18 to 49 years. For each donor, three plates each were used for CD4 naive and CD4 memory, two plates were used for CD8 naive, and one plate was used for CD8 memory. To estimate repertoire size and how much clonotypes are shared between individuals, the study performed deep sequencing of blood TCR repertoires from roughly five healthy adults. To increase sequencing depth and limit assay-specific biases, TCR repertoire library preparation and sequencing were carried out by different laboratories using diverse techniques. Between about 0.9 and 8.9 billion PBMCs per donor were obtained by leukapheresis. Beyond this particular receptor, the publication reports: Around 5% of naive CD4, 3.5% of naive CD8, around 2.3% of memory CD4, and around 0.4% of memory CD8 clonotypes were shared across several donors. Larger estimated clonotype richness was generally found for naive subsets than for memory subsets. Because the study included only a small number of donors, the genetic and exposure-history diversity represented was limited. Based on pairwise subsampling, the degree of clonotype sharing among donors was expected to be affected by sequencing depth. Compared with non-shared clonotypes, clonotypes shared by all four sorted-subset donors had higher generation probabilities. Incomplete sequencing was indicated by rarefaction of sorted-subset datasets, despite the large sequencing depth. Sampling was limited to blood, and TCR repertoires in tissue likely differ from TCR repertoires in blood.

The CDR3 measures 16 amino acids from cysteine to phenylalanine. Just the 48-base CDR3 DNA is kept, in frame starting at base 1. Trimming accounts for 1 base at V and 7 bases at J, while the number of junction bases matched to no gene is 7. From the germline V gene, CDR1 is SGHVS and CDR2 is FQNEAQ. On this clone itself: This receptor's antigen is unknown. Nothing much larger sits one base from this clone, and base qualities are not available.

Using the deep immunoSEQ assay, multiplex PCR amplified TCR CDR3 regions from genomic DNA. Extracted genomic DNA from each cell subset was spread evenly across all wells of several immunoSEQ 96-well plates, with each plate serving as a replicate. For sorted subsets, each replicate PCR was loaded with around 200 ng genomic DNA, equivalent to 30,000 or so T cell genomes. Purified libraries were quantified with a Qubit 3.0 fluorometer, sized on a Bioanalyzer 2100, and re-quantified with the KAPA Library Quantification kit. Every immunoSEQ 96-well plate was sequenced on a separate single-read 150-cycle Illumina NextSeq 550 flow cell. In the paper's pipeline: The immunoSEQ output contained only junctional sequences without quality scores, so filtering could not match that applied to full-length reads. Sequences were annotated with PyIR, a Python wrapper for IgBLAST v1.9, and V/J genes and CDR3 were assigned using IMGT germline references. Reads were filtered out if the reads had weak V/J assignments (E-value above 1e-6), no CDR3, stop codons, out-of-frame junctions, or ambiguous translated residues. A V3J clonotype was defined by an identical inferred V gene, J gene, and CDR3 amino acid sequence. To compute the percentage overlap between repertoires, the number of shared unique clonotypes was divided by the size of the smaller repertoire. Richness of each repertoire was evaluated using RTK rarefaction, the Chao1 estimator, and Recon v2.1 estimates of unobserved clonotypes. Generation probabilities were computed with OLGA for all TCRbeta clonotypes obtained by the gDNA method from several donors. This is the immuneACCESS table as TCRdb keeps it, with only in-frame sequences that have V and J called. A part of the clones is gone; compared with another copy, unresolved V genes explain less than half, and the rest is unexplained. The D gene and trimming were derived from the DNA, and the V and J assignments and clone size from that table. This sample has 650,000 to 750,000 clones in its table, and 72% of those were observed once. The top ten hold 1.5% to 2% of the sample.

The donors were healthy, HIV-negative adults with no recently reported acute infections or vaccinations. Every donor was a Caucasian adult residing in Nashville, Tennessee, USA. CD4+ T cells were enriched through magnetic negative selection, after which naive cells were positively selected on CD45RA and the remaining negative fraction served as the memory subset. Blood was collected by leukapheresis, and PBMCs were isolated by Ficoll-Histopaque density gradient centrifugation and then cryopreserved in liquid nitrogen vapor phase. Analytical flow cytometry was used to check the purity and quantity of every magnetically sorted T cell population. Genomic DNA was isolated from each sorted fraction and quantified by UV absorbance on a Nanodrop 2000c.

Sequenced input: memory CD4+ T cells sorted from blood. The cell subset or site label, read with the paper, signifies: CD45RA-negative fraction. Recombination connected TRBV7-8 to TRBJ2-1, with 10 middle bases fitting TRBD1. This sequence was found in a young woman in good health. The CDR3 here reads CASSLGGTGQGNEQFF. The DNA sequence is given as TGTGCCAGCAGCTTAGGGGGAACGGGACAGGGGAATGAGCAGTTCTTC. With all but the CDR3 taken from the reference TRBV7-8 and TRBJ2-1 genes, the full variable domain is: GAGVSQSPRYKVAKRGQDVALRCDPISGHVSLFWYQQALGQGPEFLTYFQNEAQLDKSGLPSDRFFAERPEGSVSTLKIQRTQQEDSAVYLCASSLGGTGQGNEQFFGPGTRLTVL.